Presented here are 14 T cell receptor beta chains from one specimen sequenced in a study of blood T cell repertoires in COVID-19. Some clones are missing from TCRdb's copy, which holds only in-frame ones; the method was immunoSEQ multiplex PCR. Altogether approximately 390,000 clones are present, roughly 86% being singletons, with the ten largest covering roughly 2.1%. Sample: peripheral blood. These receptors were collected from a woman aged 60 to 75 with COVID-19, enrolled during active disease.

This chain joins TRBV7-9 and TRBJ2-1; 8 bases are a match to TRBD2. Germline V gene lookup returns CDR1 SEHNR and CDR2 FQNEAQ (reference sequence). The CDR3 has 14 amino acids. V lost 5 bases, J lost 7 bases, and 7 bases stayed unmatched. CDR3 in amino acids: CASSRNGLANEQFF. CDR3 bases: TGTGCCAGCAGCCGTAATGGACTAGCAAATGAGCAGTTCTTC.

This clone turned up a few times. This chain links TRBV5-8 with TRBJ1-1; D not resolved. Trimming pared 2 bases from V and 7 bases from J, leaving 9 bases between. CDR1 SGHTS and CDR2 YDEGEE come from the germline V gene. This CDR3 region has 12 residues. The CDR3 region is CASSLTRVEAFF. The CDR3 bases are TGTGCCAGCAGCTTAACCCGGGTTGAAGCTTTCTTT. Looking up the rest from reference TRBV5-8 and TRBJ1-1 gives the full variable domain: EAGVTQSPTHLIKTRGQQATLRCSPISGHTSVYWYQQALGLGLQFLLWYDEGEERNRGNFPPRFSGRQFPNYSSELNVNALELEDSALYLCASSLTRVEAFFGQGTRLTVV.

This clone showed up just a few times. The chain couples TRBV2 to TRBJ1-2, with TRBD1 matching over 8 bases. The V gene end was trimmed by 6 bases and the J gene end by 5 bases; junction bases not matched to a gene: 14. The CDR3 has 16 amino acids. Germline V CDR1 and CDR2: SNHLY, FYNNEI. In DNA form, the CDR3 reads TGTGCCAGCAGCCAGGACAGGGCAACTTCGAGATATGGCTACACCTTC. As protein: CASSQDRATSRYGYTF.

CDR3 coding DNA: TGTGCCAGCTACAGGGGGACCCAAGAGACCCAGTACTTC. This codes for CASYRGTQETQYF. The chain joins TRBV27 to TRBJ2-5, with 8 bases that match TRBD1. This CDR3 has 13 residues. Germline CDR1 and CDR2: MNHEY and SMNVEV (reference sequence). V was pared by 8 bases and J by 1 base, with 3 bases of the junction left unmatched.

The rearrangement joins TRBV7-7 to TRBJ2-6, with D possibly being TRBD2 (5 bases). The CDR3 spans 17 residues. The germline V gene encodes CDR1 SSHAT and CDR2 FNYEAQ (reference sequence). The CDR3 sequence: CASATTASTSGANVLTF. CDR3 DNA sequence: TGTGCTAGCGCAACAACAGCCTCAACCTCTGGGGCCAACGTCCTGACTTTC.

This clone turned up a few times. The chain is built from TRBV5-1 and TRBJ1-4; no clear D gene. The CDR3 loop spans 11 amino acids. Germline CDR1 is SGHRS and CDR2 is YFSETQ. The V end lost 7 bases, the J end lost 10 bases, and 11 bases lay between the germline ends. DNA for the CDR3: TGCGCCAGCTCGGGAAGAGGAAAACTGTTTTTT. This encodes CASSGRGKLFF.

This chain links TRBV27 with TRBJ2-7; 13 positions match TRBD2. The CDR3 loop spans 16 amino acids. CDR1 and CDR2 from the germline V gene are MNHEY and SMNVEV (reference sequence). V shed 4 bases, J shed 2 bases, and the junction held 5 bases outside the gene matches. CDR3 in amino acids: CASSSLLAGGPYEQYF. CDR3 nucleotides: TGTGCCAGCAGTTCCTTACTAGCGGGGGGGCCCTACGAGCAGTACTTC.

The V call is TRBV3-1 (or the pseudogene TRBV3-2), the J call TRBJ1-2; D call uncertain. V lost 5 bases, J lost 1 base, and 8 bases lay in between. The CDR3 has 13 amino acids. Germline V lookup: CDR1 LGHDT, CDR2 YNNKEL (reference sequence). The CDR3 DNA sequence: TGTGCCAGCAGCTCCCAGGATAACTATGGCTACACCTTC. Its protein product is CASSSQDNYGYTF.

The chain combines TRBV6-5 with TRBJ2-1; 7 nucleotides match TRBD1. Losses at the gene ends were 4 bases for V and 1 base for J; bases not matched to a gene: 4. CDR1 and CDR2 from the germline V gene are MNHEY and SVGAGI. This CDR3 is 15 amino acids long. The DNA for the CDR3 is TGTGCCAGCAGTTCGGGACAGACATCCTACAATGAGCAGTTCTTC. The encoded protein is CASSSGQTSYNEQFF.

The chain links TRBV7-9 to TRBJ2-2, with D uncertain. Germline loops: CDR1 SEHNR, CDR2 FQNEAQ (reference sequence). The CDR3 sequence is 17 residues long. Trimming pared 3 bases from V and 2 bases from J, leaving 16 bases between. The CDR3 protein is CASSFRGLTTNTGELFF. The CDR3 DNA follows: TGTGCCAGCAGCTTCCGTGGGTTGACAACAAACACCGGGGAGCTGTTTTTT.

The J gene is TRBJ2-1, the V gene TRBV3-1 (or the pseudogene TRBV3-2); 12 bases map to TRBD2. Unmatched junction bases numbered 9, after V lost 4 bases and J lost 8 bases. Germline V gene sequence: CDR1 LGHDT, CDR2 YNNKEL (reference sequence). CDR3 length equals 16 residues. CDR3 DNA: TGTGCCAGCAGCCGCGGACTAGCGGGGCCGTGGGATGAGCAGTTCTTC. Encoded protein: CASSRGLAGPWDEQFF.

The chain links TRBV6-5 to TRBJ2-1; 9 bases are shared with TRBD2. In germline, CDR1 is MNHEY, CDR2 SVGAGI. The junction had 9 bases not matched to a gene; V was cut back by 4 bases and J by 5 bases. The CDR3 has 16 amino acids. The CDR3, as DNA: TGTGCCAGCAGTTTCCCCCGGGCTAGCGGGGACAATGAGCAGTTCTTC. Amino acid sequence: CASSFPRASGDNEQFF.

The J gene is TRBJ1-4, the V gene TRBV14, with D possibly being TRBD1 (6 bases). The CDR3 sequence is 16 residues long. Trimming removed 2 bases at V and 8 bases at J, with 18 bases between. Germline V gene data show CDR1 as SGHDN and CDR2 as FVKESK. The CDR3 spells CASSQRRPGVGEKLFF. In DNA form, the CDR3 reads TGTGCCAGCAGCCAACGTCGTCCAGGGGTTGGGGAAAAACTGTTTTTT.

This clone came up many times. V and J are TRBV9 and TRBJ2-7; no firm D call. The germline gives CDR1 SGDLS, CDR2 YYNGEE. The CDR3 runs to 13 residues. Trimming removed 2 bases from V and 2 bases from J, with 8 bases in between. CDR3 region: CASSVGGPYEQYF. The CDR3 DNA reads TGTGCCAGCAGCGTCGGCGGCCCCTACGAGCAGTACTTC.